Following are 25 T cell receptor beta chains from one sample sequenced in a study of blood T cell repertoires in COVID-19. Sequencing was performed with immunoSEQ multiplex PCR; in TCRdb, only in-frame clones are kept and a portion is missing. Among roughly 34,000 clones, less than 90% were seen once, and the ten largest hold more than 20%. Sequenced input: peripheral blood. These receptors were obtained from a woman at least 80 years old with active or convalescent COVID-19.

The rearrangement joins TRBV25-1 to TRBJ2-1; a possible D gene is TRBD1 (5 bases). The CDR3 is made up of 13 amino acids. Germline CDR1 reads MGHDK; CDR2 reads SYGVNS. V was cut by 1 base and J by 11 bases, with 12 bases left in between. CDR3 in amino acids: CASSELAGLQQFF. DNA of the CDR3: TGTGCCAGCAGTGAATTGGCAGGGCTACAGCAGTTCTTC.

V and J are TRBV6-2 or TRBV6-3 and TRBJ2-7, with TRBD2 identical over 13 bases. The CDR3 extends over 17 amino acids. The V gene's germline CDR1 is MNHEY and CDR2 SVGEGT. With 4 bases clipped from V and 1 base from J, the junction kept 7 bases outside the gene matches. The CDR3 DNA sequence: TGTGCCAGCAGTTTTCGGACTAGCGGGGGCCGTTCCTACGAGCAGTACTTC. Protein: CASSFRTSGGRSYEQYF.

This chain links TRBV27 with TRBJ2-3; D may be TRBD2 (5 bases). Germline V gene sequence: CDR1 MNHEY, CDR2 SMNVEV (reference sequence). This CDR3 has 12 amino acids. V dropped 3 bases and J dropped 8 bases, with 9 bases sitting between them. CDR3 sequence (DNA): TGTGCCAGCAGTTTCCAGAGCGGTACGCAGTATTTT. Protein sequence: CASSFQSGTQYF.

The chain uses TRBV10-3 and TRBJ1-1, with a possible D match to TRBD1 (6 bases). The CDR3 has 15 residues. CDR1 ENHRY and CDR2 SYGVKD come from the germline V gene. The germline V and J ends were trimmed by 2 bases and 1 base, with 11 bases remaining between them. The CDR3: CAISEITGSNTEAFF. The CDR3 DNA is TGTGCCATCAGTGAGATAACAGGGTCGAACACTGAAGCTTTCTTT.

The V call is TRBV6-6, the J call TRBJ1-5; a possible D gene is TRBD1 (5 bases). The CDR3 covers 14 residues. CDR1 is MNHNY, CDR2 SVGAGI, per germline (reference sequence). V was clipped by 4 bases and J by 3 bases, with 10 bases between them. The CDR3 sequence: CASSSGGNNQPQHF. For the CDR3, the DNA is TGTGCCAGCAGTTCTGGGGGGAACAATCAGCCCCAGCATTTT.

The chain couples TRBV5-1 to TRBJ2-3, with D possibly being TRBD2 (5 bases). Trimming took 0 bases from V and 2 from J, leaving 22 bases between them. Germline V gene data show CDR1 as SGHRS and CDR2 as YFSETQ. The CDR3 has 19 amino acids. The CDR3 sequence: CASSLVIFGERMATDTQYF. The CDR3 DNA is TGCGCCAGCAGCTTGGTTATTTTCGGGGAAAGAATGGCCACAGATACGCAGTATTTT.

The chain links TRBV10-2 to TRBJ1-2; TRBD1 might be the D (6 bases). The CDR3 has 14 amino acids. Germline lookup yields CDR1 WSHSY and CDR2 SAAADI. With 4 bases removed from V and 1 base from J, the gap between germline ends came to 10 bases. The CDR3, as DNA: TGCGCCAGCAGTGGACAGGCCAATAACTATGGCTACACCTTC. It is translated as CASSGQANNYGYTF.

This sequence joins TRBV5-1 and TRBJ1-5; 9 nucleotides align to TRBD1. Germline-derived CDR1 and CDR2 are SGHRS and YFSETQ. The CDR3 sequence is 14 residues long. V shed 0 bases and J 7 bases; nucleotides not matched to a gene: 2. The CDR3 coding sequence is TGCGCCAGCAGCTTGGCGGGACAGGGCCAGCCCCAGCATTTT. It yields the protein CASSLAGQGQPQHF. The full variable domain, completed using reference TRBV5-1 and TRBJ1-5, is KAGVTQTPRYLIKTRGQQVTLSCSPISGHRSVSWYQQTPGQGLQFLFEYFSETQRNKGNFPGRFSGRQFSNSRSEMNVSTLELGDSALYLCASSLAGQGQPQHFGDGTRLSIL.

This sequence joins TRBV28 and TRBJ1-6; 9 bases fit TRBD1. This CDR3 is 15 amino acids long. V lost 2 bases, J lost 10 bases, and 6 bases stayed unmatched. The germline gives CDR1 MDHEN, CDR2 SYDVKM. The CDR3 DNA reads TGTGCCAGCAGTTTACTTGCGACAGGGGGATCACCCCTCCACTTT. This translates into CASSLLATGGSPLHF. Full variable domain (remainder filled in from reference TRBV28 and TRBJ1-6): DVKVTQSSRYLVKRTGEKVFLECVQDMDHENMFWYRQDPGLGLRLIYFSYDVKMKEKGDIPEGYSVSREKKERFSLILESASTNQTSMYLCASSLLATGGSPLHFGNGTRLTVT.

This chain links TRBV4-2 with TRBJ1-6, with D uncertain. V lost 0 bases to trimming and J lost 2 bases, with 8 bases between them. Germline V gives CDR1 LGHNA, CDR2 YNFKEQ. This CDR3 comprises 16 residues. The CDR3 is CASSQEAPPYNSPLHF. The DNA for the CDR3 is TGTGCCAGCAGCCAAGAAGCACCCCCCTATAATTCACCCCTCCACTTT.

The chain joins TRBV12-3 or TRBV12-4 to TRBJ1-2; D gene uncertain. The germline V and J ends were trimmed by 8 bases and 6 bases, with 10 bases remaining between them. CDR3 length: 11 amino acids. The CDR3 loop is CASGLADGYTF. In nucleotides, the CDR3 is TGTGCCAGCGGGTTGGCGGATGGCTACACCTTC.

This chain connects TRBV7-2 to TRBJ2-3; 13 nucleotides match TRBD2. Germline V lookup: CDR1 SGHTA, CDR2 FQGNSA. The CDR3 is 16 amino acids. V was clipped by 5 bases and J by 4 bases; unmatched bases: 6. CDR3 protein: CASSPLTSGGPDTQYF. The CDR3 region has the DNA TGTGCCAGCAGCCCACTGACTAGCGGGGGGCCAGATACGCAGTATTTT. Complete variable domain (other parts from reference TRBV7-2 and TRBJ2-3): GAGVSQSPSNKVTEKGKDVELRCDPISGHTALYWYRQSLGQGLEFLIYFQGNSAPDKSGLPSDRFSAERTGGSVSTLTIQRTQQEDSAVYLCASSPLTSGGPDTQYFGPGTRLTVL.

The chain has TRBV9 and TRBJ2-1; D is perhaps TRBD1 (6 bases). V lost 4 bases and J 5 bases, leaving 16 bases between the germline ends. CDR3 size: 15 residues. Germline CDR1 is SGDLS and CDR2 is YYNGEE. Here the CDR3 reads CASSPGVMEDNEQFF. The DNA for the CDR3 is TGTGCCAGCAGCCCAGGGGTCATGGAGGACAATGAGCAGTTCTTC.

The chain links TRBV2 to TRBJ2-7; 7 bases line up with TRBD1. The CDR3 covers 13 residues. CDR1 is SNHLY and CDR2 is FYNNEI in the germline V gene. The V segment lost 6 bases and the J segment 4 bases; nucleotides outside the gene matches: 6. This CDR3 reads CASRDTGAYEQYF. In DNA form, the CDR3 reads TGTGCCAGCAGAGACACAGGGGCTTACGAGCAGTACTTC. The full variable domain, in which reference TRBV2 and TRBJ2-7 provide the parts outside the CDR3, is EPEVTQTPSHQVTQMGQEVILRCVPISNHLYFYWYRQILGQKVEFLVSFYNNEISEKSEIFDDQFSVERPDGSNFTLKIRSTKLEDSAMYFCASRDTGAYEQYFGPGTRLTVT.

The chain is built from TRBV7-6 and TRBJ2-1; 7 bases line up with TRBD2. CDR3 length equals 18 residues. The V gene's germline CDR1 is SGHVS and CDR2 FNYEAQ. Trimming at V came to 0 bases and at J to 4 bases, leaving 12 bases not matched to a gene. The CDR3 protein is CASSLATAQRGSYNEQFF. In DNA, the CDR3 is TGTGCCAGCAGCTTAGCGACGGCACAGCGGGGCAGTTACAATGAGCAGTTCTTC.

This clone was seen just once. This chain joins TRBV3-1 (or the pseudogene TRBV3-2) and TRBJ2-3; TRBD2 agrees at 9 bases. The length of the CDR3 is 16 residues. The germline V gene has CDR1 LGHDT and CDR2 YNNKEL (reference sequence). Germline trimming cut 4 bases from V and 4 bases from J; bases unmatched to any gene: 9. The CDR3 DNA sequence: TGTGCCAGCAGCCGAGTGCGCGGGGGGGGGCCAGATACGCAGTATTTT. This codes for CASSRVRGGGPDTQYF.

This chain's CDR3 is CASSGQASYEQYF. The CDR3 coding sequence is TGTGCCAGCTCGGGACAGGCATCCTACGAGCAGTACTTC. The genes are TRBV25-1 and TRBJ2-7; TRBD1 matches at 8 bases. This CDR3 has 13 amino acids. Germline-derived CDR1 and CDR2 are MGHDK and SYGVNS. V dropped 8 bases and J dropped 1; count of bases not matched to a gene: 4.

The genes are TRBV7-6 and TRBJ2-7; D remains ambiguous. CDR3 length: 15 residues. The V and J ends lost 1 base and 2 bases respectively, with 12 bases between them. Germline CDR1 and CDR2: SGHVS and FNYEAQ. CDR3 region: CASSLGAGSPYEQYF. Written as DNA, the CDR3 is TGTGCCAGCAGCTTAGGAGCCGGGTCCCCCTACGAGCAGTACTTC.

The rearrangement joins TRBV6-5 to TRBJ1-1, with D possibly being TRBD1 (6 bases). Looked up from germline, CDR1 is MNHEY and CDR2 is SVGAGI. The V end lost 7 bases, the J end lost 1 base, and 16 bases lay between the germline ends. The CDR3 has 15 amino acids. CDR3 sequence reads: CASTGKDSRNTEAFF. As DNA, the CDR3 is TGTGCCAGCACTGGAAAGGACAGTCGGAACACTGAAGCTTTCTTT.

The CDR3 sequence: CASSSRGKMAEAFF. In nucleotides, the CDR3 is TGTGCCAGCTCGAGCAGGGGGAAGATGGCTGAAGCTTTCTTT. The gene calls are TRBV28 and TRBJ1-1; 7 bases are shared with TRBD1. The CDR3 length is 14 residues. Germline V CDR1 and CDR2: MDHEN, SYDVKM. Unmatched junction bases numbered 12, after V lost 8 bases and J lost 6 bases.

The chain couples TRBV12-3 or TRBV12-4 to TRBJ2-1; TRBD2 matches 9 bases. V shed 5 bases and J 10 bases; nucleotides not matched to a gene: 3. There are 12 residues in the CDR3. This CDR3 is CASSGSGGEQFF. CDR3 bases: TGTGCCAGCAGTGGTAGCGGGGGCGAGCAGTTCTTC.

This chain links TRBV28 with TRBJ2-7, with D tentatively TRBD1 (6 bases). Germline V gene data show CDR1 as MDHEN and CDR2 as SYDVKM. CDR3 length: 13 amino acids. The V and J ends lost 6 bases and 3 bases respectively, with 12 bases between them. CDR3 nucleotide sequence: TGTGCCAGCAGACAAACAGGGATCTACGAGCAGTACTTC. It specifies CASRQTGIYEQYF.

This clone was detected only a few times. V and J are TRBV19 and TRBJ1-4; D not resolved. This CDR3 spans 13 amino acids. Trimming cost V 3 bases and J 4 bases, with 6 bases left between them. The V gene's germline CDR1 is LNHDA and CDR2 SQIVND (reference sequence). CDR3 loop: CASSIRGNEKLFF. The CDR3 DNA follows: TGTGCCAGTAGTATTCGGGGTAATGAAAAACTGTTTTTT.

The chain has TRBV7-6 and TRBJ1-1; 10 nucleotides align to TRBD1. V dropped 4 bases and J dropped 5; count of bases not matched to a gene: 7. CDR3 length equals 15 residues. CDR1 and CDR2 (germline): SGHVS, FNYEAQ. The CDR3 reads CASSSGQGVQTEAFF. CDR3 nucleotide sequence: TGTGCCAGCAGCTCAGGACAGGGGGTTCAGACTGAAGCTTTCTTT.

The genes are TRBV7-2 and TRBJ2-3, with D perhaps matching TRBD2 (6 bases). Germline-derived CDR1 and CDR2 are SGHTA and FQGNSA. The CDR3 extends over 13 amino acids. The V and J ends lost 7 bases and 6 bases respectively, with 14 bases between them. CDR3 nucleotide sequence: TGTGCCAGCACCAGACTAGTCATGGATACGCAGTATTTT. Encoded protein: CASTRLVMDTQYF.